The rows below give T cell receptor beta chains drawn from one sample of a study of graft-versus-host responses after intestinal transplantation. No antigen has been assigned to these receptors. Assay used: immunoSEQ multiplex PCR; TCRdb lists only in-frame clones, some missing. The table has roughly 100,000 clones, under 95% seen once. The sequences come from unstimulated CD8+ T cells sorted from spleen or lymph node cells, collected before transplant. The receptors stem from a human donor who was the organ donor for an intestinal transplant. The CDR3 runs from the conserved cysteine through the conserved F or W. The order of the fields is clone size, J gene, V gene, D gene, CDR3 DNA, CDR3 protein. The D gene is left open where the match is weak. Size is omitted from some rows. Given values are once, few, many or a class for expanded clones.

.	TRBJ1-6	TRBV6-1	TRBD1	TGTGCCAGCAGTGCCCGCCGGACAGGCTATAATTCACCCCTCCACTTT	CASSARRTGYNSPLHF
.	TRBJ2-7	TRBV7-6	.	TGTGCCAGCAGCTTAGGGTCCGGGATGGGCTACGAGCAGTACTTC	CASSLGSGMGYEQYF
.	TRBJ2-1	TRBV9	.	TGTGCCAGCAGCGTATTCGAGGCCGAGCAGTTCTTC	CASSVFEAEQFF
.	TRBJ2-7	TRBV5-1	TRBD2	TGCGCCAGCAGCTTGACTAGCGGCTACGAGCAGTACTTC	CASSLTSGYEQYF
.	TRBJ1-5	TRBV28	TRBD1	TGTGCCAGCAGTTCAACAGGGGTTGATCAGCCCCAGCATTTT	CASSSTGVDQPQHF
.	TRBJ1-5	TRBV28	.	TGTGCCAGCAGTTTATCTCCCCGAGACTTTGAGCCCCAGCATTTT	CASSLSPRDFEPQHF
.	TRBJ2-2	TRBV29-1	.	TGCAGCGTAAGTCCGGGGGAGAGCACCGGGGAGCTGTTTTTT	CSVSPGESTGELFF
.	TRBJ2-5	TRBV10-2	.	TGCGCCAGCAGTGAGTCGACTTTCGAGGGAGAGACCCAGTACTTC	CASSESTFEGETQYF
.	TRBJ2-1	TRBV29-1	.	TGCAGCGTTGAAGGAAGGGGACACGACAATGAGCAGTTCTTC	CSVEGRGHDNEQFF
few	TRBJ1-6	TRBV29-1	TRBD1	TGCAGCGTGCGGACAGGGAGTTATAATTCACCCCTCCACTTT	CSVRTGSYNSPLHF
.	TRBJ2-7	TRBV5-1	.	TGCGCCAGCAGCTTGATTTGGGGGGACGACGAGCAGTACTTC	CASSLIWGDDEQYF
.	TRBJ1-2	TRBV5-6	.	TGTGCCAGCAGCTTGTGGGGGGGCCCGGTCTATGGCTACACCTTC	CASSLWGGPVYGYTF
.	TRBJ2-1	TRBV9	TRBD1	TGTGCCAGCAGCATCCGGGACAGGGTTTGGGATGAGCAGTTCTTC	CASSIRDRVWDEQFF
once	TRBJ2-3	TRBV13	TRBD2	TGTGCCAGCAGCCCCATGTCGGGGGGGCCCCTACTCACAGATACGCAGTATTTT	CASSPMSGGPLLTDTQYF
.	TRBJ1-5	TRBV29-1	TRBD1	TGCAGCGTTGAAGAGTGGACAGGGGCGTCACCTAGCAATCAGCCCCAGCATTTT	CSVEEWTGASPSNQPQHF
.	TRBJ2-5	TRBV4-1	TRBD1	TGCGCCAGCAGCCCCATAACGGGACAGTTCCAAGAGACCCAGTACTTC	CASSPITGQFQETQYF
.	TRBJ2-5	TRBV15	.	TGTGCCACCAGCAGAGATCAGGACTACGAAGAGACCCAGTACTTC	CATSRDQDYEETQYF
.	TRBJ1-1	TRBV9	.	TGTGCCAGCAGCCCTTCTGGGGCTGGGAACACTGAAGCTTTCTTT	CASSPSGAGNTEAFF
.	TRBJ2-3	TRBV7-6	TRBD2	TGTGCCAGCAGCTTAGGGACTAGCTACCACACAGATACGCAGTATTTT	CASSLGTSYHTDTQYF
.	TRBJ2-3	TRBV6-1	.	TGTGCCAGCAGTGGGCTTCTACTAGTAAGGGACACAGATACGCAGTATTTT	CASSGLLLVRDTDTQYF
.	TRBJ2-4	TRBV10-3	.	TGTGCCATCAGTGATAGCAGGGACAAAAACATTCAGTACTTC	CAISDSRDKNIQYF
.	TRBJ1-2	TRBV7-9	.	TGTGCCAGCAGCCAACCCCCACAGTTTCGTGGCTACACCTTC	CASSQPPQFRGYTF
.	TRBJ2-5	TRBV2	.	TGTGCCAGCAGTGAACATCCCGTAAGACACGTCCAAGAGACCCAGTACTTC	CASSEHPVRHVQETQYF
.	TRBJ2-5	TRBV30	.	TGTGCCTGGAGTGCCTATCCCATCCAAGAGACCCAGTACTTC	CAWSAYPIQETQYF
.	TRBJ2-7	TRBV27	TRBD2	TGTGCCAGCAGCTCTAGCGGCTACTCCTACGAGCAGTACTTC	CASSSSGYSYEQYF
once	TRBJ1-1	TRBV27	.	TGTGCCAGCAGTTCACAACATATGAACACTGAAGCTTTCTTT	CASSSQHMNTEAFF
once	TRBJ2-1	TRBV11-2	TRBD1	TGTGCCAGCAGCTTTGGGACAGATCTCTCCTACAATGAGCAGTTCTTC	CASSFGTDLSYNEQFF
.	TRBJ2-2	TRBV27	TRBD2	TGTGCCAGCAGATACGGACTAGCGGACTACCCGGGGACCGGGGAGCTGTTTTTT	CASRYGLADYPGTGELFF
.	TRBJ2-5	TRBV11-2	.	TGTGCCAGCAGCTTAGGGAGCCAAGAGACCCAGTACTTC	CASSLGSQETQYF
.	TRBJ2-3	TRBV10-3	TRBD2	TGTGCCATCAGTGATTTCGGGGGGGGCCTTAATACGCAGTATTTT	CAISDFGGGLNTQYF
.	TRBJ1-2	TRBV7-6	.	TGTGCCAGCAGCTTAGGAGGGCTTGATGGCTACACCTTC	CASSLGGLDGYTF
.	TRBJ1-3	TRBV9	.	TGTGCCAGCAGCCATGGAAACACCATATATTTT	CASSHGNTIYF